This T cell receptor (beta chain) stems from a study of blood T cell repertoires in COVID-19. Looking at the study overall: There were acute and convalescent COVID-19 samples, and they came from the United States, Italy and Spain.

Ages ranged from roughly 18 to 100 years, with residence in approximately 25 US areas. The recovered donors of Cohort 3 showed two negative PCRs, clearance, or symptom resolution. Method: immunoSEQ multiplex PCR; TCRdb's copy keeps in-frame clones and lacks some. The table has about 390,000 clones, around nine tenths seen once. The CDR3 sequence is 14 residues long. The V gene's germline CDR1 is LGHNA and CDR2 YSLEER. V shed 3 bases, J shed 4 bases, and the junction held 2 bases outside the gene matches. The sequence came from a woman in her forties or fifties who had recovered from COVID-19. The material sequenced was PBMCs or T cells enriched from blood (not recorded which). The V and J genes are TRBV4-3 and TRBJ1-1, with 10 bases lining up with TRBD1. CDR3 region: CASSHGTGATEAFF. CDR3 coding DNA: TGCGCCAGCAGCCATGGGACAGGGGCCACTGAAGCTTTCTTT.